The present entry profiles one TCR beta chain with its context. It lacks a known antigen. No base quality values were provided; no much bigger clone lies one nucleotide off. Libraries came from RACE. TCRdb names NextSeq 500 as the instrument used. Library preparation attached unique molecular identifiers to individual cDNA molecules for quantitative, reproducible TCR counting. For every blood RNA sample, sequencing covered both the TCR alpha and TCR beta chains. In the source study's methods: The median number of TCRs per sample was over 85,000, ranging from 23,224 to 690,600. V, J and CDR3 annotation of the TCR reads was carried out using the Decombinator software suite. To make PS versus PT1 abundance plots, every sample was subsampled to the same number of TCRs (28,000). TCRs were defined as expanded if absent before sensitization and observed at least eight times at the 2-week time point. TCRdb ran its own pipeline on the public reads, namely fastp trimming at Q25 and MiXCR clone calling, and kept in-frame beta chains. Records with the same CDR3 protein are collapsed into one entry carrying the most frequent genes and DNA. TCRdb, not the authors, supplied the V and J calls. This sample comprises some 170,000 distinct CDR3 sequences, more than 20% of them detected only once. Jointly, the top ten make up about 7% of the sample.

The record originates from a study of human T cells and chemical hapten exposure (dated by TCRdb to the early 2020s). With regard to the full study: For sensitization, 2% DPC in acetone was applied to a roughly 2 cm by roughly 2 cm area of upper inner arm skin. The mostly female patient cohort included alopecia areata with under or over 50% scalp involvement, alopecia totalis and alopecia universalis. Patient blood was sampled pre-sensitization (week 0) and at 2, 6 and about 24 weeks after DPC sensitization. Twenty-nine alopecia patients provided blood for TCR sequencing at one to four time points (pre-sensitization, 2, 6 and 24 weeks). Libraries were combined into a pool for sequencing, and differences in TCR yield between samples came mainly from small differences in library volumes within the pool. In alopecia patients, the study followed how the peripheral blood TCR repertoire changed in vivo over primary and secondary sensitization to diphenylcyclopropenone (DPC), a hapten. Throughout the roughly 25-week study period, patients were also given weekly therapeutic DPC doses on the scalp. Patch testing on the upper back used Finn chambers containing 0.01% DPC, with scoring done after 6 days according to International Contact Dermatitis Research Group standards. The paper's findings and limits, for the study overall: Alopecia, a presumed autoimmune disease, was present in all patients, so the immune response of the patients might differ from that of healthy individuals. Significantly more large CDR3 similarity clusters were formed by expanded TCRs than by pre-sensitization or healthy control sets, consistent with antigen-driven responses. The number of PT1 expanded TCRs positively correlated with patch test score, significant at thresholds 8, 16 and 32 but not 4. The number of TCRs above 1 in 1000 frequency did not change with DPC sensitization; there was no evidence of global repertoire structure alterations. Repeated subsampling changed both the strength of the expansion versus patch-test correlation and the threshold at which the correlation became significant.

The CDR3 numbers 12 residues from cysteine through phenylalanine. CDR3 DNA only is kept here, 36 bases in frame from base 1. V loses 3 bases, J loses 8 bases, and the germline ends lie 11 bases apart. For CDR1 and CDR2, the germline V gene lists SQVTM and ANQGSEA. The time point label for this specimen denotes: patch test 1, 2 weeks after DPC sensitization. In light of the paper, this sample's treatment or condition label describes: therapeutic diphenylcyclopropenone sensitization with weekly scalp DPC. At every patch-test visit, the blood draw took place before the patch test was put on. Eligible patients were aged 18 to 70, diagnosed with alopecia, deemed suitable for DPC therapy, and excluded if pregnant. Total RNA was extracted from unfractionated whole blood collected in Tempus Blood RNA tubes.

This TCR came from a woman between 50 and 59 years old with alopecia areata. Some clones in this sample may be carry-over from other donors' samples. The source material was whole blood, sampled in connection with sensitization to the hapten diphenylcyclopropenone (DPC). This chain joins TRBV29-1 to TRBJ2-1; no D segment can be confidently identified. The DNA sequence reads TGCAGCGTTGAGTCAGGTTGGGATGAGCAGTTCTTC. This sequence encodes CSVESGWDEQFF.